The sequence of this TCR beta chain was determined in a study of beta chain features in type 1 diabetes. Turning to the study itself: Healthy donors and patients showed comparable age, gender and cell yields.

This clone was counted only a few times. Its target is not known. V lost 1 base to trimming and J lost 4 bases, with 15 bases between them. This CDR3 has 16 amino acids. Germline V gene data show CDR1 as MGHRA and CDR2 as YSYEKL. The entirety of the isolated RNA underwent reverse transcription, so expressed TCRB transcripts were sequenced. About 3.57 million reads per sample were averaged for naive, central memory and regulatory samples. The assay was immunoSEQ multiplex PCR, and TCRdb's table has in-frame clones only and misses some. The sample records hundreds of thousands of clones, around an eighth being singletons. Study results and caveats: All four CD4+ subsets of Type 1 diabetes patients contained TCRB CDR3s that were moderately but significantly shorter.

What was sequenced was naive CD4+ T cells from blood. The chain has TRBV4-1 and TRBJ2-3; D is perhaps TRBD2 (5 bases). The clonotype was recovered from a woman in her late teens or twenties with type 1 diabetes. The CDR3 loop reads CASSQVFAGPPDTQYF. The CDR3 coding sequence is TGCGCCAGCAGCCAAGTTTTTGCGGGCCCGCCAGATACGCAGTATTTT.